The 29 T cell receptor beta chains below all came from one sample that was sequenced in a study of PD-1 blockade in classical Hodgkin lymphoma. Clones were read by immunoSEQ multiplex PCR, and TCRdb kept only the in-frame ones, dropping some. This sample yields tens of thousands of clones, of which around 70% are seen a single time; about a quarter belongs to the top ten. Every patient experienced relapse after autologous stem cell transplantation, and brentuximab vedotin exposure varied. The input for sequencing was peripheral blood mononuclear cells (PBMCs), taken before the second cycle of nivolumab. These receptors were collected from a human donor with classical Hodgkin lymphoma.

The rearrangement links TRBV5-4 to TRBJ2-3, with 7 bases identical to TRBD1. This CDR3 comprises 14 residues. Germline V gene data show CDR1 as SGHNT and CDR2 as YYREEE (reference sequence). V lost 5 bases to trimming and J lost 0 bases; unmatched junction nucleotides: 3. CDR3 coding DNA: TGTGCCAGCAGTCCGGGACAGAGCACAGATACGCAGTATTTT. As protein: CASSPGQSTDTQYF.

The CDR3 here is CASSDEWGIRDRNTIYF. The CDR3, as DNA: TGTGCCAGCAGTGACGAGTGGGGGATTCGTGATCGAAACACCATATATTTT. V and J are TRBV6-4 and TRBJ1-3; a possible D gene is TRBD1 (5 bases). The CDR3 runs 17 residues. The V end was cut by 2 bases, the J end by 5 bases, with 19 bases between. Germline CDR1 reads MRHNA; CDR2 reads SNTAGT.

A few counts support this clone. This chain joins TRBV11-2 and TRBJ1-3, with 8 nucleotides matching TRBD1. The CDR3 is 14 amino acids. V trimming: 5 bases; J trimming: 3 bases; junction bases outside the gene matches: 3. Germline CDR1 and CDR2: SGHAT and FQNNGV. Written as DNA, the CDR3 is TGTGCCAGCAGCCGAACAGGGGGTGGAAACACCATATATTTT. Amino acids: CASSRTGGGNTIYF.

A single count supports this clone. The V call is TRBV19, the J call TRBJ2-2, with D possibly being TRBD2 (6 bases). CDR1 is LNHDA, CDR2 SQIVND, per germline (reference sequence). V was cut by 2 bases and J by 6 bases, with 19 bases left in between. The CDR3 is 17 amino acids. CDR3 region: CASSIRGLGGVAGELFF. As DNA, the CDR3 is TGTGCCAGTAGTATAAGAGGGCTAGGCGGGGTAGCCGGGGAGCTGTTTTTT.

The genes are TRBV5-6 and TRBJ1-1; TRBD1 matches 9 bases. The germline V gene encodes CDR1 SGHDT and CDR2 YYEEEE. The V and J ends lost 3 bases and 11 bases, in that order; junction bases with no gene match: 8. This CDR3 region has 13 residues. In nucleotides, the CDR3 is TGTGCCAGCAGCTACAGGGACAGGGCTCTGGCTTTCTTT. Amino acid sequence: CASSYRDRALAFF. Variable domain in full (rest from reference TRBV5-6 and TRBJ1-1): DAGVTQSPTHLIKTRGQQVTLRCSPKSGHDTVSWYQQALGQGPQFIFQYYEEEERQRGNFPDRFSGHQFPNYSSELNVNALLLGDSALYLCASSYRDRALAFFGQGTRLTVV.

The rearrangement joins TRBV19 to TRBJ2-5; D is unclear. CDR3 size: 16 residues. The V gene's germline CDR1 is LNHDA and CDR2 SQIVND (reference sequence). V lost 5 bases to trimming and J lost 4 bases, with 20 bases between them. The CDR3 spells CASSFLPTSLGETQYF. DNA of the CDR3: TGTGCCAGTAGTTTCTTACCGACATCCCTGGGAGAGACCCAGTACTTC.

This clone occurred once. The chain carries TRBV25-1 and TRBJ2-7; unclear D gene. The V end lost 1 base, the J end lost 3 bases, and 4 bases lay between the germline ends. Germline assignment: CDR1 MGHDK and CDR2 SYGVNS. The CDR3 runs to 12 residues. The CDR3 sequence is CASSEFGYEQYF. CDR3 nucleotides: TGTGCCAGCAGTGAATTCGGCTACGAGCAGTACTTC.

This clone was seen a few times. This rearrangement joins TRBV7-8 to TRBJ2-2; 9 nucleotides match TRBD2. The CDR3 spans 15 residues. Germline trimming cut 4 bases from V and 6 bases from J; bases unmatched to any gene: 6. Germline CDR1 and CDR2: SGHVS and FQNEAQ. CDR3 amino acids: CASSWSAGGPGELFF. CDR3 coding DNA: TGTGCCAGCAGCTGGTCAGCGGGGGGCCCCGGGGAGCTGTTTTTT.

V gene TRBV9 combines with J gene TRBJ2-1, with a possible D match to TRBD2 (6 bases). V lost 0 bases, J lost 2 bases, and 9 bases lay in between. Germline V CDR1 and CDR2: SGDLS, YYNGEE. The CDR3 length is 15 residues. The CDR3 region has the DNA TGTGCCAGCAGCGTAGGCGGGATTACCTACAATGAGCAGTTCTTC. Protein product: CASSVGGITYNEQFF.

The V and J genes are TRBV7-2 and TRBJ2-1; 9 bases match TRBD2. After removal of 4 bases from V and 6 bases from J, the junction contained 7 bases not matched to a gene. CDR1 and CDR2 from the germline V gene are SGHTA and FQGNSA. This CDR3 is built from 15 residues. CDR3 region: CASSSGLAGFNEQFF. As DNA, the CDR3 is TGTGCCAGCAGCTCGGGACTAGCTGGGTTCAATGAGCAGTTCTTC. Full variable domain (remainder filled in from reference TRBV7-2 and TRBJ2-1): GAGVSQSPSNKVTEKGKDVELRCDPISGHTALYWYRQSLGQGLEFLIYFQGNSAPDKSGLPSDRFSAERTGGSVSTLTIQRTQQEDSAVYLCASSSGLAGFNEQFFGPGTRLTVL.

This clone was seen at least ten times. DNA of the CDR3: TGTGCCAGCTCAGAGGACAGGGGGCTGAACACCGGGGAGCTGTTTTTT. Protein sequence: CASSEDRGLNTGELFF. The V gene is TRBV18, the J gene TRBJ2-2; 11 bases map to TRBD1. Germline V gene data show CDR1 as KGHSH and CDR2 as LQKENI. The CDR3 has 16 amino acids. V lost 5 bases to trimming and J lost 1 base; unmatched junction nucleotides: 3.

The rearrangement uses TRBV5-4 and TRBJ2-5; the match to TRBD2 covers 15 bases. The J segment lost 2 bases and the V segment lost 4 bases, leaving 6 bases of the junction unmatched. The CDR3 spans 17 residues. The germline V gene has CDR1 SGHNT and CDR2 YYREEE (reference sequence). The CDR3 protein is CASSKGLAGGGQETQYF. Here the CDR3 DNA reads TGTGCCAGCAGCAAGGGACTAGCGGGGGGAGGGCAAGAGACCCAGTACTTC.

This clone was found once. The chain has TRBV30 and TRBJ2-2; D is unclear. The ends were cut back, 2 bases at V and 6 bases at J, with 10 bases in the middle. CDR1 is GTSNPN, CDR2 SVGIG, per germline (reference sequence). The CDR3 contains 13 residues. The CDR3: CAWSLVSAGELFF. The CDR3 coding sequence is TGTGCCTGGAGTTTAGTCAGCGCCGGGGAGCTGTTTTTT.

The chain is built from TRBV9 and TRBJ2-1, with 7 bases fitting TRBD1. V shed 0 bases and J 3 bases; nucleotides not matched to a gene: 0. This CDR3 has 14 residues. Germline V lookup: CDR1 SGDLS, CDR2 YYNGEE. The CDR3 loop is CASSVGDSYNEQFF. The CDR3 nucleotides read TGTGCCAGCAGCGTAGGGGACAGCTACAATGAGCAGTTCTTC.

The rearrangement uses TRBV21-1 and TRBJ2-7; the DNA was not compared with TRBD1, the D call given in the table. TRBV21-1 is tagged as a pseudogene. This CDR3 is 14 amino acids long. The CDR3 is CASSCPGGWYEQYV. The CDR3 nucleotides read TGTGCCAGCAGCTGCCCAGGGGGCTGGTACGAGCAGTACGTC.

The genes are TRBV19 and TRBJ2-7; 10 bases are a match to TRBD2. The germline V gene has CDR1 LNHDA and CDR2 SQIVND (reference sequence). The CDR3 length is 16 residues. The ends lost 4 bases at V and 6 bases at J; junction bases unmatched: 12. CDR3 DNA: TGTGCCAGTAGTACTGGCGCTAGCGGGAGATTGACCGAGCAGTACTTC. Its protein product is CASSTGASGRLTEQYF.

This clone was detected a few times. The rearrangement joins TRBV7-2 to TRBJ2-5; 7 nucleotides line up with TRBD1. CDR1 is SGHTA, CDR2 FQGNSA, per germline. This CDR3 region has 15 residues. Trimming cost V 0 bases and J 4 bases; bases outside gene matches: 5. CDR3 loop: CASSLARGSRETQYF. Here the CDR3 DNA reads TGTGCCAGCAGCTTAGCCAGGGGGTCGCGAGAGACCCAGTACTTC.

In its sample, this clone was seen once. V is TRBV5-4 and J is TRBJ2-1; TRBD2 might be the D (6 bases). This CDR3 has 15 residues. Germline V gene data show CDR1 as SGHNT and CDR2 as YYREEE (reference sequence). V was shortened by 4 bases and J by 2 bases, with 13 bases between the two germline ends. Here the CDR3 DNA reads TGTGCCAGCAGCCGGGGACTCCCTACCTACAATGAGCAGTTCTTC. Translated, it gives CASSRGLPTYNEQFF.

This clone was counted between two and nine times. The chain carries TRBV6-6 and TRBJ2-7; D ambiguous. Trimming removed 6 bases from V and 4 bases from J, with 16 bases in between. This CDR3 comprises 14 residues. Germline V CDR1 and CDR2: MNHNY, SVGAGI (reference sequence). DNA for the CDR3: TGTGCCAGCAGCGAGGCTGGACCAACATACGAGCAGTACTTC. It yields the protein CASSEAGPTYEQYF.

This clone was observed a few times. This chain joins TRBV28 and TRBJ2-7; no clear D. With 2 bases removed from V and 0 bases from J, the gap between germline ends came to 5 bases. The CDR3 contains 13 residues. The V gene's germline CDR1 is MDHEN and CDR2 SYDVKM. CDR3 DNA sequence: TGTGCCAGCAGTTTACCGAGCTCCTACGAGCAGTACTTC. It encodes CASSLPSSYEQYF.

The chain links TRBV4-3 to TRBJ2-1, with 14 bases that match TRBD2. The germline V gene has CDR1 LGHNA and CDR2 YSLEER. J lost 8 bases, V lost 0 bases, and 0 bases had no gene match. The CDR3 totals 15 residues. The CDR3 sequence is CASSQEGLAGDEQFF. Written as DNA, the CDR3 is TGCGCCAGCAGCCAAGAGGGACTAGCGGGAGATGAGCAGTTCTTC.

Only a few counts were recorded for this clone. The sample has other DNA sequences that encode this CDR3 too. The chain is built from TRBV28 and TRBJ1-5; D is ambiguous. This CDR3 is 11 amino acids long. V lost 6 bases, J lost 1 base, and 1 base lay in between. Germline V gives CDR1 MDHEN, CDR2 SYDVKM. The CDR3 loop is CASRSNQPQHF. The CDR3 DNA follows: TGTGCCAGCAGGAGCAATCAGCCCCAGCATTTT.

A few counts support this clone. The chain links TRBV4-3 to TRBJ2-6; 7 bases line up with TRBD1. With V trimmed by 1 base and J by 0 bases, 12 bases remained unmatched. CDR1 is LGHNA and CDR2 is YSLEER in the germline V gene. The CDR3 has 20 residues. CDR3 residues: CASSQGRTGAFGSGANVLTF. CDR3 bases: TGCGCCAGCAGCCAAGGCAGAACAGGGGCTTTTGGCTCTGGGGCCAACGTCCTGACTTTC.

The chain couples TRBV19 to TRBJ1-1, with TRBD1 matching over 9 bases. Per germline, CDR1 LNHDA and CDR2 SQIVND (reference sequence). Trimming took 3 bases from V and 11 from J; bases not matched to a gene: 7. This CDR3 is 13 amino acids long. CDR3 nucleotides: TGTGCCAGTAGTATGACCGGACAGGGGTATGCTTTCTTT. Amino acids: CASSMTGQGYAFF.

This clone was seen only once. V gene TRBV5-1 combines with J gene TRBJ2-1; weak D call: TRBD1 (6 bases). Trimming pared 1 base from V and 0 bases from J, leaving 17 bases between. Germline values: CDR1 SGHRS, CDR2 YFSETQ. The CDR3 totals 18 residues. CDR3 region: CASSLQGNSASSYNEQFF. The CDR3 DNA is TGCGCCAGCAGCTTGCAGGGGAACTCAGCTAGCTCCTACAATGAGCAGTTCTTC.

This clone was found once. This chain connects TRBV11-1 to TRBJ2-7; D might be TRBD1 (5 bases). In germline, CDR1 is SGHAT, CDR2 FQDESV (reference sequence). Trimming cost V 4 bases and J 3 bases, with 13 bases left between them. The CDR3 loop spans 14 amino acids. The CDR3 reads CASSSLGVGYEQYF. The CDR3 DNA reads TGTGCCAGCAGCTCATTAGGGGTGGGCTACGAGCAGTACTTC.

CDR3: CASSVGTGAFF. The CDR3 region has the DNA TGTGCCAGCAGTGTGGGGACGGGTGCTTTCTTT. The V and J genes are TRBV2 and TRBJ1-1; the D gene is possibly TRBD1 (5 bases). The CDR3 loop spans 11 amino acids. The germline V gene encodes CDR1 SNHLY and CDR2 FYNNEI. Trimming removed 4 bases at V and 11 bases at J, with 11 bases between.

CDR3 nucleotides: TGTGCCAGCAGTGGAAGGGACAGACCCAATCAGCCCCAGCATTTT. It encodes CASSGRDRPNQPQHF. The chain links TRBV2 to TRBJ1-5; 7 nucleotides line up with TRBD1. The CDR3 has 15 amino acids. Germline V lookup: CDR1 SNHLY, CDR2 FYNNEI. The trim removed 4 bases at V and 3 bases at J, leaving 6 bases unmatched.

This chain links TRBV29-1 with TRBJ2-1, with 10 bases fitting TRBD1. The length of the CDR3 is 11 residues. Germline V gene lookup returns CDR1 SQVTM and CDR2 ANQGSEA. J was trimmed by 15 bases and V by 3 bases; bases with no gene match: 5. The CDR3 DNA is TGCAGCGTTGAGGGACAGGGGACGTGGTTCTTC. This sequence encodes CSVEGQGTWFF.